One and the same sample provided the 16 T cell receptor beta chains below, sequenced in a study of blood T cell repertoires in COVID-19. Clones were sequenced by immunoSEQ multiplex PCR, and TCRdb holds only the in-frame ones, with some missing. The sample carries about 130,000 clones, roughly four fifths recorded once. Sequencing was done on a sample of peripheral blood. The receptor set was obtained from a man in his forties or fifties with active or convalescent COVID-19.

The count of this clone is one. The chain uses TRBV20-1 and TRBJ2-1; D unresolved. Germline-derived CDR1 and CDR2 are DFQATT and SNEGSKA (reference sequence). The CDR3 is 10 amino acids. Trimming pared 6 bases from V and 6 bases from J, leaving 6 bases between. As DNA, the CDR3 is TGCAGTGCAGAAGCCAATGAGCAGTTCTTC. It is translated as CSAEANEQFF.

A few counts support this clone. The chain joins TRBV7-9 to TRBJ1-6; D gene ambiguous. Trimming pared 5 bases from V and 11 bases from J, leaving 19 bases between. The CDR3 totals 15 residues. CDR1 is SEHNR and CDR2 is FQNEAQ in the germline V gene (reference sequence). The CDR3 DNA sequence: TGTGCCAGCAGCCCTTTCTCGAGGAATGGCGCACCCCTCCACTTT. This translates into CASSPFSRNGAPLHF.

The V and J genes are TRBV5-4 and TRBJ2-1; possible D gene TRBD2, 6 bases. This CDR3 has 12 amino acids. From germline, CDR1 is SGHNT and CDR2 YYREEE (reference sequence). Trimming pared 2 bases from V and 6 bases from J, leaving 6 bases between. CDR3 in amino acids: CASSFGGNEQFF. The DNA for the CDR3 is TGTGCCAGCAGCTTCGGGGGCAATGAGCAGTTCTTC.

Of note for this clone: One end of the junction is discordant with germline, which a read error may explain. V gene TRBV20-1 combines with J gene TRBJ2-3; D remains unclear. The CDR3 loop spans 11 amino acids. Germline V gene sequence: CDR1 DFQATT, CDR2 SNEGSKA (reference sequence). The chain's CDR3 is CSAREEIIWNF. In DNA, the CDR3 is TGCAGTGCTAGAGAGGAGATCATCTGGAATTTT.

The V and J genes are TRBV6-4 and TRBJ1-2; 7 bases agree with TRBD1. Germline-derived CDR1 and CDR2 are MRHNA and SNTAGT. V dropped 5 bases and J dropped 1; count of bases not matched to a gene: 19. This CDR3 has 19 residues. CDR3 amino acids: CASSLLPYSGTDHNYGYTF. The CDR3 DNA reads TGTGCCAGCAGTCTACTCCCTTACTCCGGGACAGATCATAACTATGGCTACACCTTC.

The chain has TRBV5-5 and TRBJ1-5; no firm D call. The CDR3 runs to 16 residues. The V gene's germline CDR1 is SGHKS and CDR2 YYEKEE (reference sequence). The V end lost 6 bases, the J end lost 0 bases, and 16 bases lay between the germline ends. The CDR3: CASTRVVGDSNQPQHF. CDR3 DNA: TGTGCCAGCACCCGGGTCGTAGGTGATAGCAATCAGCCCCAGCATTTT.

This sequence joins TRBV7-2 and TRBJ1-5; TRBD1 might be the D (5 bases). V lost 5 bases to trimming and J lost 2 bases, with 10 bases between them. Looked up from germline, CDR1 is SGHTA and CDR2 is FQGNSA. The CDR3 has 14 residues. This chain's CDR3 is CASSPGSGNQPQHF. The CDR3 coding sequence is TGTGCCAGCAGCCCAGGGTCGGGCAATCAGCCCCAGCATTTT.

The V gene is TRBV27, the J gene TRBJ1-6, with D unresolved. This CDR3 is 14 amino acids long. From germline, CDR1 is MNHEY and CDR2 SMNVEV (reference sequence). The V end was cut by 3 bases, the J end by 7 bases, with 10 bases between. CDR3 in DNA: TGTGCCAGCAGTTTCGGTTCGATCAATTCACCCCTCCACTTT. Translating gives CASSFGSINSPLHF.

The chain joins TRBV7-3 to TRBJ2-3; D gene uncertain. Trimming left V 1 base short and J 6 bases short, with 11 bases between. The CDR3 consists of 14 residues. Germline V gene lookup returns CDR1 SGHTA and CDR2 FQGTGA. The CDR3 region is CASSLSSGGDTQYF. The CDR3 nucleotides are TGTGCCAGCAGCTTAAGTTCAGGTGGGGATACGCAGTATTTT. The variable domain in full, completed from reference TRBV7-3 and TRBJ2-3, reads GAGVSQTPSNKVTEKGKYVELRCDPISGHTALYWYRQSLGQGPEFLIYFQGTGAADDSGLPNDRFFAVRPEGSVSTLKIQRTERGDSAVYLCASSLSSGGDTQYFGPGTRLTVL.

V is TRBV15 and J is TRBJ2-7; TRBD2 is a possible D gene (6 bases). Trimming cost V 4 bases and J 3 bases, with 16 bases left between them. Germline V CDR1 and CDR2: LNHNV, YYDKDF (reference sequence). The CDR3 covers 15 residues. The CDR3 reads CATSTPSAGNYEQYF. The CDR3 DNA sequence: TGTGCCACCAGCACCCCGTCCGCGGGGAACTACGAGCAGTACTTC.

The chain joins TRBV7-8 to TRBJ1-3, with D perhaps TRBD1 (5 bases). Between the trimmed V and J ends, which lost 1 base and 0 bases, there was a span of 10 bases. Germline CDR1 and CDR2: SGHVS and FQNEAQ. CDR3 length: 16 residues. The CDR3 spells CASSLVGPSSGNTIYF. In DNA, the CDR3 is TGTGCCAGCAGCTTAGTGGGGCCTTCCTCTGGAAACACCATATATTTT.

V and J are TRBV6-5 and TRBJ1-5; D is unclear. Germline V gives CDR1 MNHEY, CDR2 SVGAGI. V was pared by 2 bases and J by 5 bases, with 7 bases between. This CDR3 has 13 residues. CDR3 loop: CASSYDGDQPQHF. The DNA of the CDR3 is TGTGCCAGCAGTTACGACGGAGATCAGCCCCAGCATTTT.

The chain has TRBV6-2 or TRBV6-3 and TRBJ2-7; D perhaps matches TRBD1 (5 bases). Trimming pared 5 bases from V and 5 bases from J, leaving 13 bases between. Germline V gives CDR1 MNHEY, CDR2 SVGEGT. The CDR3 has 13 residues. The CDR3 reads CASSNRFRHEQYF. DNA of the CDR3: TGTGCCAGCAGTAACAGGTTTCGCCACGAGCAGTACTTC.

This chain links TRBV19 with TRBJ2-4; the D gene is possibly TRBD1 (6 bases). V was clipped by 0 bases and J by 1 base, with 10 bases between them. This CDR3 comprises 16 residues. Germline CDR1 LNHDA, CDR2 SQIVND (reference sequence). CDR3: CASSIDSDRAKNIQYF. In DNA, the CDR3 is TGTGCCAGTAGTATAGACTCTGACAGGGCCAAAAACATTCAGTACTTC.

CDR3 loop: CASSPVAGLTDTQYF. The CDR3 region has the DNA TGTGCCAGCAGCCCGGTGGCAGGGCTCACAGATACGCAGTATTTT. The V gene is TRBV6-6, the J gene TRBJ2-3, with a possible D match to TRBD1 (5 bases). From germline, CDR1 is MNHNY and CDR2 SVGAGI (reference sequence). This CDR3 is 15 amino acids long. The ends were cut back, 6 bases at V and 2 bases at J, with 15 bases in the middle.

With regard to this clone: Additional DNA sequences in this sample encode the identical CDR3. CDR3 sequence (DNA): TGCGCCAGCAGCTTGGGACAGGGGAATTCACCCCTCCACTTT. Translation: CASSLGQGNSPLHF. V is TRBV5-1 and J is TRBJ1-6, with TRBD1 identical over 8 bases. Trimming removed 0 bases from V and 7 bases from J; junction bases left unmatched: 0. Germline values: CDR1 SGHRS, CDR2 YFSETQ. The CDR3 has 14 amino acids.